The clone carrying this TCR beta chain was seen at least ten times. Its cognate antigen is unknown. This sample was taken from a study of Graves' ophthalmopathy and Graves' hyperthyroidism. Findings and caveats of the study: A model of 13 signatures distinguished ophthalmopathy from stable hyperthyroidism at around 90% sensitivity and approximately 81% specificity.

Beta-chain TCR CDR3 regions were amplified from RNA transcripts. In the first round, RT-PCR was carried out with HTBI primers, and a multiplex PCR formed the second round. MiXCR, run by TCRdb on the multiplex PCR reads, gives a single entry per CDR3 protein. The sample lists about 700,000 distinct CDR3 sequences, approximately 40% occurring once. CDR1 is SEHNR, CDR2 FQNEAQ, per germline (reference sequence). This CDR3 comprises 13 residues. Trimming took 3 bases from V and 4 from J, leaving 9 bases between them. The sequencing sample was made of peripheral blood. The sequence came from an adult man with Graves' ophthalmopathy. This sequence joins TRBV7-9 and TRBJ1-2; D uncertain. The CDR3 sequence is CASSFATSYGYTF. The CDR3 DNA is TGTGCCAGCAGCTTCGCCACGAGCTATGGCTACACCTTC.